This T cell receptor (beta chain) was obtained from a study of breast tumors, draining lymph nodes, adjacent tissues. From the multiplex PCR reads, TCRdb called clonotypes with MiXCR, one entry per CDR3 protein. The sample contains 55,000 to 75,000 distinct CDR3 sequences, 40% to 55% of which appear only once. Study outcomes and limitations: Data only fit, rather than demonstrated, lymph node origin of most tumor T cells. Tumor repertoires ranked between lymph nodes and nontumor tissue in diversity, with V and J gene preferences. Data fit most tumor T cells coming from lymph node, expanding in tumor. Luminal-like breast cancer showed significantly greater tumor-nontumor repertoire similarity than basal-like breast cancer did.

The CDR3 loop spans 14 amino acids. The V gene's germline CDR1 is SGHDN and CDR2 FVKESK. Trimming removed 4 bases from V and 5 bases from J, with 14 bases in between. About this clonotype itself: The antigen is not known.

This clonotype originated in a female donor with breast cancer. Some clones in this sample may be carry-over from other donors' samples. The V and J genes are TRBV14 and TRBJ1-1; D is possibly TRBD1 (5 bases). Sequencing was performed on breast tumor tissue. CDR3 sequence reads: CASSPGQGCTEAFF. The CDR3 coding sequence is TGTGCCAGCAGCCCGGGGCAGGGTTGTACTGAAGCTTTCTTT.